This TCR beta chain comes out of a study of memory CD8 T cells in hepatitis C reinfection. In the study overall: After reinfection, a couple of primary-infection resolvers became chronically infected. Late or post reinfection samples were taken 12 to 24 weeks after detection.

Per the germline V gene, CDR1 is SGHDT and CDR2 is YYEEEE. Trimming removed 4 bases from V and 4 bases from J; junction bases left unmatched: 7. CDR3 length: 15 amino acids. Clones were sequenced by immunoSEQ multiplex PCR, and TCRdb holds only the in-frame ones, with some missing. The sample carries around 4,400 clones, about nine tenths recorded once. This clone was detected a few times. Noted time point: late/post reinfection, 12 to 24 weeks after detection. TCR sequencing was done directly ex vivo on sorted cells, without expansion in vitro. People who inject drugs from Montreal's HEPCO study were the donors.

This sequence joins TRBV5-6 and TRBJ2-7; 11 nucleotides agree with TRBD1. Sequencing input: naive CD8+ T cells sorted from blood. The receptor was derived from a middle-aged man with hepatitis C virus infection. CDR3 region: CASSRGGTGGYEQYF. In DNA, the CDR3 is TGTGCCAGCAGCCGAGGCGGGACAGGGGGTTACGAGCAGTACTTC.